Here is one T cell receptor (beta chain) with its context. Its antigen is undetermined. The source of the sample is a study of identical twins. Study-level findings and limits: Cross-sectional statistics, not tracking of the same donors, supported the conclusions.

MiXCR, run by TCRdb on the 5' RACE reads, gives a single entry per CDR3 protein. The sample lists 1,800,000 or so distinct CDR3 sequences, 25% to 35% occurring once. From germline, CDR1 is DFQATT and CDR2 SNEGSKA (reference sequence). V lost 3 bases and J lost 3; bases outside the gene matches: 4. The length of the CDR3 is 13 residues. Sequencing was done on a sample of cord blood. The clonotype was recovered from a newborn girl in good health. The genes are TRBV20-1 and TRBJ2-5, with 7 bases aligning to TRBD2. The CDR3 sequence: CSASNSGEETQYF. The CDR3 DNA follows: TGCAGTGCTAGCAACAGCGGGGAAGAGACCCAGTACTTC.